This TCR delta chain was recorded in a study of gamma-delta T cells after stem cell transplantation. Trimming cost V 2 bases and J 5 bases; bases outside gene matches: 10. The CDR3 is made up of 16 amino acids. In germline, CDR1 is GEAIGNYY, CDR2 EKD. For this clone: TCRdb's protein and the DNA translation differ at residue 7; the protein here comes from the DNA.

TCRdb re-called the RT-PCR reads using CATT. The data show approximately 2,600 delta-chain clones, roughly a fifth seen once. The sequence was collected from a human donor. It is not recorded whose cells these are; they may come from a transplant donor. The rearrangement joins TRDV2 to TRDJ1; 10 positions agree with TRDD3. TCRdb leaves out the J gene; it was filled in here by matching the DNA to germline. Sequencing used gamma-delta T cells. CDR3 bases: TGTGCCTGTGACAACTCGAGGGGGGGATACGCGGATAAACTCATCTTT. It codes for CACDNSRGGYADKLIF.